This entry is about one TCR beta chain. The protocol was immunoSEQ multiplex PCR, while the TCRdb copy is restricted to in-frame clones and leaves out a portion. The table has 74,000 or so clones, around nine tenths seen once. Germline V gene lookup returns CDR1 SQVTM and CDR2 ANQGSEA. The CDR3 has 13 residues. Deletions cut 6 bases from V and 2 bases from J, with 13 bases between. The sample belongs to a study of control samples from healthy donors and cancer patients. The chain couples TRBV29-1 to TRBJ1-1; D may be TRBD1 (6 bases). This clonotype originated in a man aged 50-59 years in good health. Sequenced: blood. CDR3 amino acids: CSVLNRANTEAFF. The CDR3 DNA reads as TGCAGCGTGCTGAACAGGGCCAACACTGAAGCTTTCTTT.